This T cell receptor (beta chain) was captured by sequencing in a study of shared clonotypes between healthy human individuals. The wider study: Donor ages ranged 18 to 49 years: a couple of women, a few men. Study-level results: Relative to memory subsets, naive subsets generally showed larger estimated richness.

Trimming took 8 bases from V and 5 from J, leaving 18 bases between them. Germline V CDR1 and CDR2: ENHRY, SYGVKD. CDR3 size: 14 residues. An approximately 220 ng quantity of DNA, 30,000 to 35,000 T cell genomes, went into the sorted-subset replicate PCRs. TCRdb's table, derived via immunoSEQ multiplex PCR, lists solely in-frame clones and lacks some. Seen here are about a million clones, 77% observed once, and the top ten hold 0.89%. Into CD45RA+ naive and CD45RA-negative memory subsets, the CD4+ cells were split. In regard to this clone: Antigen: not known.

Sequencing input: memory CD4+ T cells from PBMCs. Subset given: CD45RA-negative fraction. The chain is built from TRBV10-3 and TRBJ2-5; D is possibly TRBD2 (5 bases). This clonotype was obtained from a man in his late teens or twenties in good health. Some clones in this sample may be carry-over from other donors' samples. The CDR3 loop is CAIGEPGTRETQYF. The DNA for the CDR3 is TGTGCCATCGGGGAGCCGGGAACCCGGGAGACCCAGTACTTC.